What follows are 13 T cell receptor beta chains derived from one specimen sequenced in a study of identical twins (dated by TCRdb to the mid-2010s). Libraries were made using 5' RACE. For sequencing, an Illumina HiSeq 2000 was employed. Through fastp at Q25 and MiXCR, TCRdb rebuilt clones from the public reads, retaining in-frame beta chains. Identical CDR3 protein sequences are pooled into one entry, listed with their most common genes and DNA. This sample is represented by nearly 900,000 distinct CDR3 sequences; more than 9% of them were singletons. The ten largest account for around 1.5% of the sample. This sample was also put to use in a study of yellow fever vaccine responses in identical twins.

The specimen was PBMCs. These TCRs come from a woman younger than 30 in good health.

This clonotype was observed a few times. The chain is built from TRBV15 and TRBJ1-5, with a weak D call TRBD1 (5 bases). V lost 8 bases and J 2 bases, leaving 22 bases between the germline ends. The CDR3 spans 17 residues. Germline CDR1 reads LNHNV; CDR2 reads YYDKDF (reference sequence). CDR3 coding DNA: TGTGCCACCGGGGGGTACGACCCTCAAGCTGGCAATCAGCCCCAGCATTTT. Its protein product is CATGGYDPQAGNQPQHF. Full variable domain (missing parts from reference TRBV15 and TRBJ1-5): DAMVIQNPRYQVTQFGKPVTLSCSQTLNHNVMYWYQQKSSQAPKLLFHYYDKDFNNEADTPDNFQSRRPNTSFCFLDIRSPGLGDTAMYLCATGGYDPQAGNQPQHFGDGTRLSIL.

In DNA form, the CDR3 reads TGTGCCAGCAGTCGACGCCAGGGGGCCTTTCGCACTGAAGCTTTCTTT. It translates to CASSRRQGAFRTEAFF. The chain joins TRBV7-9 to TRBJ1-1; 8 bases match TRBD1. Germline CDR1 and CDR2: SEHNR and FQNEAQ (reference sequence). J was trimmed by 4 bases and V by 6 bases; bases with no gene match: 13. This CDR3 is built from 16 residues. The variable domain in full, completed from reference TRBV7-9 and TRBJ1-1, reads DTGVSQNPRHKITKRGQNVTFRCDPISEHNRLYWYRQTLGQGPEFLTYFQNEAQLEKSRLLSDRFSAERPKGSFSTLEIQRTEQGDSAMYLCASSRRQGAFRTEAFFGQGTRLTVV.

V and J are TRBV20-1 and TRBJ2-2; 7 nucleotides agree with TRBD1. The ends lost 3 bases at V and 0 bases at J; junction bases unmatched: 4. Germline-derived CDR1 and CDR2 are DFQATT and SNEGSKA (reference sequence). The CDR3 spans 15 residues. CDR3 sequence: CSASRQGTNTGELFF. The CDR3 DNA reads as TGCAGTGCTAGTCGACAGGGAACGAACACCGGGGAGCTGTTTTTT.

This clonotype was counted only a few times. V gene TRBV20-1 combines with J gene TRBJ2-3, with a tentative D call TRBD2 (6 bases). Germline V gene lookup returns CDR1 DFQATT and CDR2 SNEGSKA (reference sequence). The CDR3 contains 16 residues. V was pared by 5 bases and J by 2 bases, with 20 bases between. The CDR3 reads CSAGRREGLFTDTQYF. The CDR3, as DNA: TGCAGTGCTGGGAGGAGGGAAGGTCTATTCACAGATACGCAGTATTTT.

This clonotype has only a few counts. The genes are TRBV11-1 and TRBJ2-7; 14 nucleotides align to TRBD2. Germline CDR1 and CDR2: SGHAT and FQDESV (reference sequence). Losses at the gene ends were 2 bases for V and 2 bases for J; bases not matched to a gene: 14. The CDR3 is made up of 20 amino acids. The CDR3 spells CASSLTPGLAGEGRPYEQYF. CDR3 DNA sequence: TGTGCCAGCAGCTTAACTCCGGGACTAGCGGGAGAGGGAAGACCCTACGAGCAGTACTTC.

The sample holds many counts of this clonotype. The genes are TRBV12-3 or TRBV12-4 and TRBJ1-1, with D perhaps TRBD1 (5 bases). V lost 5 bases and J lost 6, with 16 bases in between. The CDR3 runs 14 residues. The chain's CDR3 is CASSPLGRGAEAFF. Here the CDR3 DNA reads TGTGCCAGCAGTCCCCTGGGACGTGGAGCTGAAGCTTTCTTT.

The chain links TRBV9 to TRBJ2-1; 13 bases are a match to TRBD2. Trimming removed 4 bases from V and 6 bases from J; junction bases left unmatched: 7. The CDR3 totals 16 residues. Germline-derived CDR1 and CDR2 are SGDLS and YYNGEE. The CDR3 nucleotides read TGTGCCAGCAGCACCCGAACTAGCGGGAGGGGCAATGAGCAGTTCTTC. Its protein is CASSTRTSGRGNEQFF.

The CDR3 loop reads CASSLLQGYNEQFF. CDR3 sequence (DNA): TGTGCCAGCAGTTTATTACAGGGGTACAATGAGCAGTTCTTC. The chain joins TRBV28 to TRBJ2-1; 7 positions match TRBD1. After removal of 1 base from V and 4 bases from J, the junction contained 1 base not matched to a gene. CDR1 and CDR2 (germline): MDHEN, SYDVKM. The CDR3 has 14 residues.

This clonotype was seen repeatedly, ten times or more. V is TRBV28 and J is TRBJ1-4, with no clear D. The CDR3 contains 16 residues. Germline V CDR1 and CDR2: MDHEN, SYDVKM. V was cut by 1 base and J by 2 bases, with 11 bases left in between. Here the CDR3 reads CASSLYGPTTNEKLFF. The CDR3 DNA reads as TGTGCCAGCAGTTTATACGGTCCAACTACTAATGAAAAACTGTTTTTT.

The chain combines TRBV11-2 with TRBJ2-3; D may match TRBD1 or TRBD2 (6 bases each). The CDR3 runs 16 residues. V was clipped by 2 bases and J by 2 bases, with 14 bases between them. The germline V gene has CDR1 SGHAT and CDR2 FQNNGV. CDR3 sequence (DNA): TGTGCCAGCAGCTTACGGGGGCGGGGATTCACAGATACGCAGTATTTT. The encoded protein is CASSLRGRGFTDTQYF.

At least ten counts were recorded for this clonotype. The genes are TRBV7-9 and TRBJ2-3; 10 bases line up with TRBD2. The germline gives CDR1 SEHNR, CDR2 FQNEAQ (reference sequence). This CDR3 region has 17 residues. The V and J ends lost 1 base and 3 bases, in that order; junction bases with no gene match: 7. CDR3 coding DNA: TGTGCCAGCAGCTTAGGATTCGGGACTAGCGTGACAGATACGCAGTATTTT. This codes for CASSLGFGTSVTDTQYF.

This clonotype appeared a few times. This chain uses TRBV28 with TRBJ2-1; a weak D match, TRBD2 (6 bases). The CDR3 sequence is 16 residues long. The germline CDR1 and CDR2 sequences are MDHEN and SYDVKM. Trimming left V 4 bases short and J 2 bases short, with 15 bases between. The CDR3, as DNA: TGTGCCAGCAGTTCCCTCGAGCGGGTGCCCTACAATGAGCAGTTCTTC. It yields the protein CASSSLERVPYNEQFF.

This clonotype was seen more than once but under ten times. This chain links TRBV20-1 with TRBJ2-7, with D perhaps matching TRBD2 (6 bases). CDR1 is DFQATT and CDR2 is SNEGSKA in the germline V gene (reference sequence). V gave up 6 bases and J gave up 0 bases, with 12 bases separating them. The CDR3 has 13 residues. The CDR3 DNA reads as TGCAGTGCAGGAGGGAGGAGCTCCTACGAGCAGTACTTC. Residues: CSAGGRSSYEQYF.